This TCR beta chain was captured by sequencing in a study of blood T cells in healthy people across ages. Combining a sample-barcoded 5' primer with a J-beta primer mix, a second PCR ran for roughly 7 to 12 cycles. TCRdb fed the 5' RACE reads into MiXCR, producing one record per CDR3 protein. Seen here are some 1.8 million distinct CDR3 sequences, 30% to 40% observed once, and the top ten hold about 23%. Germline V lookup: CDR1 SGHTA, CDR2 FQGNSA. The ends were cut back, 1 base at V and 2 bases at J, with 13 bases in the middle. This CDR3 is 16 amino acids long. Sequenced: blood. The genes are TRBV7-2 and TRBJ2-3; D possibly corresponds to TRBD1 (5 bases). This TCR was recovered from a human donor in good health. The CDR3 sequence: CASSLVVAGPTDTQYF. In DNA, the CDR3 is TGTGCCAGCAGCTTAGTGGTGGCAGGGCCCACAGATACGCAGTATTTT.